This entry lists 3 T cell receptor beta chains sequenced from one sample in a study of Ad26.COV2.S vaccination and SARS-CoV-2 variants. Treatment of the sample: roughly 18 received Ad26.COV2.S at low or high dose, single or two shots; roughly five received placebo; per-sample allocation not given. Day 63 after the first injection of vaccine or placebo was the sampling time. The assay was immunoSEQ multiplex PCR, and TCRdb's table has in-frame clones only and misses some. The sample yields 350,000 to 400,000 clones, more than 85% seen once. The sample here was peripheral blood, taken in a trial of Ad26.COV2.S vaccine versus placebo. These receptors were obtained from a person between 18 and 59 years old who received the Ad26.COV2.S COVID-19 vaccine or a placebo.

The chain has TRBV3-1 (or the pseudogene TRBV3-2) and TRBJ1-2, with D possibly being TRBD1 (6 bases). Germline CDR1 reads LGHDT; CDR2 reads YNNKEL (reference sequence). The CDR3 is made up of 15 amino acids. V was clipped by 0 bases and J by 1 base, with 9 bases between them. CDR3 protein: CASSQDSDSNYGYTF. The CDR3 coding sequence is TGTGCCAGCAGCCAAGATTCGGACAGTAACTATGGCTACACCTTC.

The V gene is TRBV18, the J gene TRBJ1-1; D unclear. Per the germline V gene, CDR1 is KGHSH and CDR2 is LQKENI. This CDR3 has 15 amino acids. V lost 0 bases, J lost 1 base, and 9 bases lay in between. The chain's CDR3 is CASSPPGSQNTEAFF. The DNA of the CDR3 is TGTGCCAGCTCACCACCGGGGAGTCAGAACACTGAAGCTTTCTTT. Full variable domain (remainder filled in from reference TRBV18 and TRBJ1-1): NAGVMQNPRHLVRRRGQEARLRCSPMKGHSHVYWYRQLPEEGLKFMVYLQKENIIDESGMPKERFSAEFPKEGPSILRIQQVVRGDSAAYFCASSPPGSQNTEAFFGQGTRLTVV.

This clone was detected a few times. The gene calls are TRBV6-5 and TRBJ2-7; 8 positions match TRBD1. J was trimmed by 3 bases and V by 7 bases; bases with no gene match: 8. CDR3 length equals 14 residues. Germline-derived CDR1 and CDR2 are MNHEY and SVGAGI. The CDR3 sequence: CASITTGAFYEQYF. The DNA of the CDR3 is TGTGCCAGCATAACGACAGGGGCCTTCTACGAGCAGTACTTC.